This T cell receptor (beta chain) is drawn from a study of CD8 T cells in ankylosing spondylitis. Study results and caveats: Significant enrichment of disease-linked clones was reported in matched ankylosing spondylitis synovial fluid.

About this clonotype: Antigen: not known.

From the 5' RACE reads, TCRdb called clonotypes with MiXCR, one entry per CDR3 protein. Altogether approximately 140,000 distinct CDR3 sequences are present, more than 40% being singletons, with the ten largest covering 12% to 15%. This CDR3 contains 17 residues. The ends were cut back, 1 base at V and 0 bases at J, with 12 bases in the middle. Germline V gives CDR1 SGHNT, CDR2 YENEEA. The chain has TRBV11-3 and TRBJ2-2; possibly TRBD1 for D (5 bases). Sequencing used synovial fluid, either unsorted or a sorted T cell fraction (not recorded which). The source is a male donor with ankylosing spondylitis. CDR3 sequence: CASSLARQITNTGELFF. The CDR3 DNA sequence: TGTGCCAGCAGCTTAGCCCGACAGATTACGAACACCGGGGAGCTGTTTTTT.